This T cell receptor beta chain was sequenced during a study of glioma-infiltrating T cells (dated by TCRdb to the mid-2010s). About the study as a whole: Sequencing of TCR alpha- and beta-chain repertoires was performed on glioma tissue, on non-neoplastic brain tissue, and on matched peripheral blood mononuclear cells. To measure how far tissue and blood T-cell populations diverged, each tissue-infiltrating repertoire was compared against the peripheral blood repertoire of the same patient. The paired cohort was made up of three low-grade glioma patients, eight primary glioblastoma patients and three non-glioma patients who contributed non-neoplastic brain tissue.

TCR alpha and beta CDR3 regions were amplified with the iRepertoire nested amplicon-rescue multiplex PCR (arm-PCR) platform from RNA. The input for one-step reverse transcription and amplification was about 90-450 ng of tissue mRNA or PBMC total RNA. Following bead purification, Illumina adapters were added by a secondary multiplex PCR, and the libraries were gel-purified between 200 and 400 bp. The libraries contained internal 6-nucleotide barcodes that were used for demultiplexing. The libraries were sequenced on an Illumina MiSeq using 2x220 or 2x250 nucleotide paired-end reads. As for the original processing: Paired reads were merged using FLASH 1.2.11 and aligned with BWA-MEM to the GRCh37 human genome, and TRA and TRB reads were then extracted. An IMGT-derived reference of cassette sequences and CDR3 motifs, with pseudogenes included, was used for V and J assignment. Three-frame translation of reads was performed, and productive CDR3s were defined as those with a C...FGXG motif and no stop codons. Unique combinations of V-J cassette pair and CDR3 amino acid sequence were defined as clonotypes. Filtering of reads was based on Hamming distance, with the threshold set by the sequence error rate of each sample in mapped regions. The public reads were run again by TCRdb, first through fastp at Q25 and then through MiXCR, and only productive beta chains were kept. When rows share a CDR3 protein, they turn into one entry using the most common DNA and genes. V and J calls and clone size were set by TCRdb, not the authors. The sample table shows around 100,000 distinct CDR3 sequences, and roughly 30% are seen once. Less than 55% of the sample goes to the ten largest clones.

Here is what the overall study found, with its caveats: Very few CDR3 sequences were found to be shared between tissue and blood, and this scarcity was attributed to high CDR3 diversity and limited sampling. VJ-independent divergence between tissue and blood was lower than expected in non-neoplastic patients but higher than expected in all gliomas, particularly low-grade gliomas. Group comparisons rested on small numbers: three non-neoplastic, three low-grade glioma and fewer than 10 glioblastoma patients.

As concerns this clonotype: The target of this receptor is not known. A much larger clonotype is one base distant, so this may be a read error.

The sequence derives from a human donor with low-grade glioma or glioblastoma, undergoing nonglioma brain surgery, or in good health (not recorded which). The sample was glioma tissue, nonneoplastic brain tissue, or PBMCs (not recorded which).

This receptor carries the CDR3 CSANRGQASGYTF. The sequence in DNA is TGCAGTGCAAATCGGGGACAGGCTTCTGGCTACACCTTC. The chain couples TRBV20-1 to TRBJ1-2, with TRBD1 identical over 8 junction bases. CDR1 and CDR2, looked up from the germline V gene (reference sequence), are DFQATT and SNEGSKA. The CDR3, cysteine through phenylalanine, is 13 amino acids long. Only the CDR3 portion is preserved as DNA: 39 bases, with reading frame beginning at the first base. V lost 6 bases and J lost 7 bases, and the count of bases not matched to a germline gene is 10.